This T cell receptor (beta chain) was identified during a study of shared clonotypes between healthy human individuals. Overall study findings and caveats: Rarefaction analysis demonstrated incomplete sorted-subset sequencing notwithstanding large depth.

An even split of each subset's genomic DNA across several immunoSEQ plates was performed. In the authors' methods: Sequence data from immunoSEQ were junction-only and lacked quality scores; consequently, filtering differed. Measured with immunoSEQ multiplex PCR; TCRdb has only the in-frame clones, and not every one. Clone size and the V and J calls come from that table; the DNA yielded D and trimming. In the table there are 950,000 to 1,100,000 clones, around 74% of which are singletons. This clone showed up many times. The antigen remains undetermined. This specimen includes other DNA sequences encoding the same CDR3. The material sequenced was memory CD4+ T cells sorted from blood. Sample subset: CD45RA-negative fraction. This clonotype was sampled from a young man in good health.

The CDR3 region has the DNA TGTGCCAGCAGCTTGGTGGCGGATACGCAGTATTTT. It translates to CASSLVADTQYF. The chain uses TRBV5-6 and TRBJ2-3, with D hard to call. V was clipped by 0 bases and J by 6 bases, with 5 bases between them. The CDR3 length is 12 residues. The germline CDR1 and CDR2 sequences are SGHDT and YYEEEE.